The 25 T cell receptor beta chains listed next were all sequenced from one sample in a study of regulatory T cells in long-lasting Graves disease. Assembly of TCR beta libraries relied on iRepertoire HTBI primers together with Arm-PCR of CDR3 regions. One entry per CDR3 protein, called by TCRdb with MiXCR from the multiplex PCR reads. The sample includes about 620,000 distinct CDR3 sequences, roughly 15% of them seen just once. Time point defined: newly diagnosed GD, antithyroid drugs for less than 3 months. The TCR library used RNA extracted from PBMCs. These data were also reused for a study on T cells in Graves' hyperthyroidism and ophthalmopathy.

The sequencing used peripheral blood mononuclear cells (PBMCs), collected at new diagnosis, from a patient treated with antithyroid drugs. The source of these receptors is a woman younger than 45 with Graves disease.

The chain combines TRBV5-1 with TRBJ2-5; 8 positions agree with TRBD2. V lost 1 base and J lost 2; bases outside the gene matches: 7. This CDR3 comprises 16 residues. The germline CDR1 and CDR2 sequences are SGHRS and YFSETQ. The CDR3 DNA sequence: TGCGCCAGCAGCTTGAGCTCAGCGGGAGCTCAAGAGACCCAGTACTTC. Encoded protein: CASSLSSAGAQETQYF.

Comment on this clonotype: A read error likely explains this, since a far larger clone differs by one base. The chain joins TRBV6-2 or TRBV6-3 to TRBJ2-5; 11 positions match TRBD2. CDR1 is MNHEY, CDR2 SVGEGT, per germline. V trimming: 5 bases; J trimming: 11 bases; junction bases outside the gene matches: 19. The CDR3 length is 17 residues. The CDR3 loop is CASSRFGLAGSYNEQYF. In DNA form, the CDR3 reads TGTGCCAGCAGTCGCTTTGGACTAGCGGGCTCCTACAATGAGCAGTACTTC.

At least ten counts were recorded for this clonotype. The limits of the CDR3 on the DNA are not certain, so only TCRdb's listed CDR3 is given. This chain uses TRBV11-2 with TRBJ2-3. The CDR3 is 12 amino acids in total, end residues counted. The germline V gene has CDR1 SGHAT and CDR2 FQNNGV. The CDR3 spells CASSSTLGTQYF.

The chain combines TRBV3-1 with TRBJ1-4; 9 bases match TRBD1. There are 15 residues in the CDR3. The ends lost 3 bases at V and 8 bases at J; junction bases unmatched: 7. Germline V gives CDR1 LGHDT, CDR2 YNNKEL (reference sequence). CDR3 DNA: TGTGCCAGCAGCCATCTAGGGACAGGGCCCGAAAAACTGTTTTTT. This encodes CASSHLGTGPEKLFF.

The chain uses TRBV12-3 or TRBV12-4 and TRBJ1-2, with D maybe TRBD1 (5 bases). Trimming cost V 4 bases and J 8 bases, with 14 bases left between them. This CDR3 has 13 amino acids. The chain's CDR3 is CASSYGQGLGYTF. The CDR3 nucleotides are TGTGCCAGCAGTTACGGCCAGGGTCTGGGCTACACCTTC.

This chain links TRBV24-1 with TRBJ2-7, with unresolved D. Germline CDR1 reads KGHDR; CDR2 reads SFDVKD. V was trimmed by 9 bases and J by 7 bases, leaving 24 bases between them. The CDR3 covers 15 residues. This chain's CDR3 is CATSRPGSSYEEQYF. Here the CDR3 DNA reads TGTGCCACCTCACGGCCAGGAAGCAGCTACGAAGAGCAGTACTTC.

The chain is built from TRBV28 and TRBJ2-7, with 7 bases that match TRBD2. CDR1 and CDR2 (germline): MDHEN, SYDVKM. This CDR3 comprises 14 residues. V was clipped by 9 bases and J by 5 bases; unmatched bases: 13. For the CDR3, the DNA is TGTGCCAGTGAGGGCGGGAGAGGATTTCACGAGCAGTACTTC. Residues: CASEGGRGFHEQYF.

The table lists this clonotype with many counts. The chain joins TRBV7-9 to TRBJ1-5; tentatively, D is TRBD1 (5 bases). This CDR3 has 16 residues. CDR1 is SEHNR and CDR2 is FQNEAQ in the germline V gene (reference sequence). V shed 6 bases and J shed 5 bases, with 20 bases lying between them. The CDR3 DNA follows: TGTGCCAGCAGATCCCGGGTCCGGGACGGTCATCAGCCCCAGCATTTT. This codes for CASRSRVRDGHQPQHF. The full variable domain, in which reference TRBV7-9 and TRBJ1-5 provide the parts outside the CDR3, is DTGVSQNPRHKITKRGQNVTFRCDPISEHNRLYWYRQTLGQGPEFLTYFQNEAQLEKSRLLSDRFSAERPKGSFSTLEIQRTEQGDSAMYLCASRSRVRDGHQPQHFGDGTRLSIL.

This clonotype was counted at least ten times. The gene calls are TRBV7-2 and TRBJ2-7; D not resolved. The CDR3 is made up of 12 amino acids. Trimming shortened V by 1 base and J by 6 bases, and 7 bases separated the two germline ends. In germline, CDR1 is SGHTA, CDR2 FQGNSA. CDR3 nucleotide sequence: TGTGCCAGCAGCTTAGACCTGGGCGAGCAGTACTTC. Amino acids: CASSLDLGEQYF.

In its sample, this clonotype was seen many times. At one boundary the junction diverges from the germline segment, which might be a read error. Written as DNA, the CDR3 is TGTGCCAGCAGGGGGGGGATAATCGGACAGACCTTT. Protein: CASRGGIIGQTF. V gene TRBV2 combines with J gene TRBJ1-1, with D possibly TRBD1 on 6 matching bases. The CDR3 has 12 residues. Looked up from germline, CDR1 is SNHLY and CDR2 is FYNNEI.

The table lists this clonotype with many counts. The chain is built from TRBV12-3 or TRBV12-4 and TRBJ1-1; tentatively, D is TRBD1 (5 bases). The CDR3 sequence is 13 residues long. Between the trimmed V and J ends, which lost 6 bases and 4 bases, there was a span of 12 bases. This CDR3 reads CASRPQGGTEAFF. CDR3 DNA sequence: TGTGCCAGCAGGCCCCAGGGAGGCACTGAAGCTTTCTTT.

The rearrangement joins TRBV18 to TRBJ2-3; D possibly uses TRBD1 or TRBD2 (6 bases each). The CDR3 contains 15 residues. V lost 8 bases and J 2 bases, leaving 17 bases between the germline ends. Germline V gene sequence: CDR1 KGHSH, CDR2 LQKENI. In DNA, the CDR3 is TGTGCCAGCCGGGGGCTAAGAGAGTACACAGATACGCAGTATTTT. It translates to CASRGLREYTDTQYF.

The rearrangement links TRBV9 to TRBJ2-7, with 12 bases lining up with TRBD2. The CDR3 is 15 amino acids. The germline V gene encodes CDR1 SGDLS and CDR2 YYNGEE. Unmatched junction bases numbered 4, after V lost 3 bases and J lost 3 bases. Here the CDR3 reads CASSGSTSGSYEQYF. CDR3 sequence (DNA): TGTGCCAGCAGCGGATCGACTAGCGGGAGCTACGAGCAGTACTTC.

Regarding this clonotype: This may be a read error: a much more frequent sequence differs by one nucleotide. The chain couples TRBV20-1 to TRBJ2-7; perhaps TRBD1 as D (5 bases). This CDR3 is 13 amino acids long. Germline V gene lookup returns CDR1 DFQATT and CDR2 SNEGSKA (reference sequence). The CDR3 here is CSASDTRGDERYF. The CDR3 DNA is TGCAGTGCTTCGGACACCCGCGGCGACGAGCGGTACTTC.

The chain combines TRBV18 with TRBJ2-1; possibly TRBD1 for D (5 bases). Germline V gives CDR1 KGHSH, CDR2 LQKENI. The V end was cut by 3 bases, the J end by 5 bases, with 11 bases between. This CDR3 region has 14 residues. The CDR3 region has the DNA TGTGCCAGCTCACCGCTGACAGAGCACAATGAGCAGTTCTTC. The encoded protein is CASSPLTEHNEQFF.

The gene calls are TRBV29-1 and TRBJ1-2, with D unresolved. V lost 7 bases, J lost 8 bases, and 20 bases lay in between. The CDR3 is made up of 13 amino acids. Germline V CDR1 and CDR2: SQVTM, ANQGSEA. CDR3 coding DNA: TGCAGCGACGTCCCACCGGGAGCAGCAGGCTACACCTTC. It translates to CSDVPPGAAGYTF.

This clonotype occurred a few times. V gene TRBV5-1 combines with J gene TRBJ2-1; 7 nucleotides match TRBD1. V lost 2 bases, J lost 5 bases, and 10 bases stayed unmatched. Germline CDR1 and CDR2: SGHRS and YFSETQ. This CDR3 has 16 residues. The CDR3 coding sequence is TGCGCCAGCAGCTTCACCGACAGGGACGCTGACAATGAGCAGTTCTTC. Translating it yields CASSFTDRDADNEQFF. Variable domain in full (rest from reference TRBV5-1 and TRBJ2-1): KAGVTQTPRYLIKTRGQQVTLSCSPISGHRSVSWYQQTPGQGLQFLFEYFSETQRNKGNFPGRFSGRQFSNSRSEMNVSTLELGDSALYLCASSFTDRDADNEQFFGPGTRLTVL.

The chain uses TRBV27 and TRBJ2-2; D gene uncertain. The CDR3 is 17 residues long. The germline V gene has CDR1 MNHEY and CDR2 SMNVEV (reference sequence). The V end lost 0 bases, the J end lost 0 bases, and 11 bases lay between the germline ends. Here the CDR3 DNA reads TGTGCCAGCAGTTTATCGATGTCCGGGTCGAACACCGGGGAGCTGTTTTTT. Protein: CASSLSMSGSNTGELFF.

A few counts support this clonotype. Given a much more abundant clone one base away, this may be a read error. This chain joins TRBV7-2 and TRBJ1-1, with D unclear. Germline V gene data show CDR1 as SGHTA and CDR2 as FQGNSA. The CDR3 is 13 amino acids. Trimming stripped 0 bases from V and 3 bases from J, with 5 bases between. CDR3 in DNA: TGTGCCAGCAGCTTAGCGGATTACACTGAAGCTTTCTTT. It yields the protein CASSLADYTEAFF.

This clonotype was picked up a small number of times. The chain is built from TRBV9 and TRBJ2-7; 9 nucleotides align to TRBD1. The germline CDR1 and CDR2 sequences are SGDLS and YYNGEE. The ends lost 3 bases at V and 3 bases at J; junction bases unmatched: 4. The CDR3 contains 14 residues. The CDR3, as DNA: TGTGCCAGCAGCGCGACAGGGGGGAACTACGAGCAGTACTTC. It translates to CASSATGGNYEQYF.

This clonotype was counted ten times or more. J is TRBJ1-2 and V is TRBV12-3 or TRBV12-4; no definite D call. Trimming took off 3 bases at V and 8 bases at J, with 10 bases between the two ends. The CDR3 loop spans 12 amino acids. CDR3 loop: CASSLGGLGYTF. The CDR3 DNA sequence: TGTGCCAGCAGTTTGGGCGGCCTAGGCTACACCTTC.

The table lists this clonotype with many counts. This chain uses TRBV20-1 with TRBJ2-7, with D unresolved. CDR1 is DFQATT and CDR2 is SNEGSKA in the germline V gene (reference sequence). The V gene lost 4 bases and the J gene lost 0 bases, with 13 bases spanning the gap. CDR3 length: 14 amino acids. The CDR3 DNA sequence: TGCAGTGCTATCTTGGCTAGTCCCTCCTACGAGCAGTACTTC. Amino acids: CSAILASPSYEQYF.

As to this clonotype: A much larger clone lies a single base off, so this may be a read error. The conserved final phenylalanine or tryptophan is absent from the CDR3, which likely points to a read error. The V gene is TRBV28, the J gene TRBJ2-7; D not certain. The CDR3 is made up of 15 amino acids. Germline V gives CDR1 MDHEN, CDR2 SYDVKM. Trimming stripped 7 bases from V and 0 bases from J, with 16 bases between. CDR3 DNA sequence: TGTGCCAGCACGTCAACCCGAACCCACTCCTACGAGCAGTACCTC. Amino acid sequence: CASTSTRTHSYEQYL.

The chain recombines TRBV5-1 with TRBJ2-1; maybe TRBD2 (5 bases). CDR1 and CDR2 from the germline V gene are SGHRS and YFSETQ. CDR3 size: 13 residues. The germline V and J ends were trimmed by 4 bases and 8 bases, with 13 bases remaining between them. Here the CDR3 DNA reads TGCGCCAGCAGCGTAACTAGTAGCGATGAGCAGTTCTTC. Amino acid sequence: CASSVTSSDEQFF.

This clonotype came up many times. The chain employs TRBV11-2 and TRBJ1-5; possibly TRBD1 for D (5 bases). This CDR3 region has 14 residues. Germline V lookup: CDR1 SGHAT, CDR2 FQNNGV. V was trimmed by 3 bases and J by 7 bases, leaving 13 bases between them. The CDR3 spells CASSFSGVRQPQHF. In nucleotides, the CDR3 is TGTGCCAGCAGCTTTTCGGGGGTGCGGCAGCCCCAGCATTTT.